This T cell receptor beta chain originates from a study of T cell responses to AZD1222 COVID-19 vaccine. Assay: immunoSEQ multiplex PCR; the TCRdb copy retains only in-frame clones and omits some. The table lists under 150,000 clones, about 89% of them singletons. The CDR3 has 14 amino acids. Per germline, CDR1 SGHRS and CDR2 YFSETQ. The V end lost 5 bases, the J end lost 1 base, and 12 bases lay between the germline ends. Turning to this clone: The antigen remains undetermined.

Study observations and caveats: At baseline, just 5 or 6 AZD1222 recipients tested seropositive. Samples come after the peak T cell response, not at day 14. Females made up more of the donors, who were largely white British, and clonal diversity may have come out too low.

The chain is built from TRBV5-1 and TRBJ2-5; no firm D call. This sequence was found in an adult in good health. Material: peripheral blood, obtained on day 0 of MenACWY control vaccination. The CDR3 nucleotides are TGCGCCAGCAGTGGATCCGGGTTCCAAGAGACCCAGTACTTC. This translates into CASSGSGFQETQYF. Full variable domain (remainder filled in from reference TRBV5-1 and TRBJ2-5): KAGVTQTPRYLIKTRGQQVTLSCSPISGHRSVSWYQQTPGQGLQFLFEYFSETQRNKGNFPGRFSGRQFSNSRSEMNVSTLELGDSALYLCASSGSGFQETQYFGPGTRLLVL.